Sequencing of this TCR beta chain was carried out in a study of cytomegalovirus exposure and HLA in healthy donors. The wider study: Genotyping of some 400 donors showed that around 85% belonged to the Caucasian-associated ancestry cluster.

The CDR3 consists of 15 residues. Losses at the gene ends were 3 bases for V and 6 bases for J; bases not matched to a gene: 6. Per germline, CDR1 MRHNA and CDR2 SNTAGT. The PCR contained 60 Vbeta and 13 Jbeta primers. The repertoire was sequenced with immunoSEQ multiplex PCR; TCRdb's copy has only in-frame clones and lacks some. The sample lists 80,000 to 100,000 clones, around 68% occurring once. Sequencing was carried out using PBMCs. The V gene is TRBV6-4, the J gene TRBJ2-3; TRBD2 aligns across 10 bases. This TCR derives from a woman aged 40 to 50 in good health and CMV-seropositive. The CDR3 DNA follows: TGTGCCAGCAGTGAGAACGGACTAGCGGAGGATACGCAGTATTTT. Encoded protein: CASSENGLAEDTQYF.